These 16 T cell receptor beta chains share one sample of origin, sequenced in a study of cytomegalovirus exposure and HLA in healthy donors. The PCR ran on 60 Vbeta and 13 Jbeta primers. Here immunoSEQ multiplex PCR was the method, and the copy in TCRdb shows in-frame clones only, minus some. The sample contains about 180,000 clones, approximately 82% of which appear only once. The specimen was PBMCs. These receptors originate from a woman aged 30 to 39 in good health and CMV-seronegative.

The chain's CDR3 is CASIVARQGNQPQHF. The DNA for the CDR3 is TGTGCCAGCATAGTGGCAAGACAGGGCAATCAGCCCCAGCATTTT. The genes are TRBV28 and TRBJ1-5, with TRBD1 as a possible D gene (6 bases). The CDR3 is 15 residues long. CDR1 and CDR2 from the germline V gene are MDHEN and SYDVKM. The V gene lost 7 bases and the J gene lost 2 bases, with 15 bases spanning the gap.

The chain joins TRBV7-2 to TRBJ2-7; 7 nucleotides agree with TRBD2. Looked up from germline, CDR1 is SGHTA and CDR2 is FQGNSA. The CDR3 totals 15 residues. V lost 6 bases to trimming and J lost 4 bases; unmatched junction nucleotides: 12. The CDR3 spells CASSQTLAAEYEQYF. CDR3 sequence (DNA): TGTGCCAGCAGTCAAACCCTAGCGGCGGAGTACGAGCAGTACTTC.

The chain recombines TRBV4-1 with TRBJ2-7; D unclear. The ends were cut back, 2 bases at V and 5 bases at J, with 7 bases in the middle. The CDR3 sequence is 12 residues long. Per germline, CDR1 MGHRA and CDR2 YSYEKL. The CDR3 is CASSQFINEQYF. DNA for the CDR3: TGCGCCAGCAGCCAATTTATTAACGAGCAGTACTTC.

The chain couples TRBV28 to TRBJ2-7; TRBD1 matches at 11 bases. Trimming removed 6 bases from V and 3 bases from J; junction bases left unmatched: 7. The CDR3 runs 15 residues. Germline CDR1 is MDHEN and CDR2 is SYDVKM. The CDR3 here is CASSTPGTGGYEQYF. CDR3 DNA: TGTGCCAGCAGCACTCCCGGGACAGGGGGCTACGAGCAGTACTTC.

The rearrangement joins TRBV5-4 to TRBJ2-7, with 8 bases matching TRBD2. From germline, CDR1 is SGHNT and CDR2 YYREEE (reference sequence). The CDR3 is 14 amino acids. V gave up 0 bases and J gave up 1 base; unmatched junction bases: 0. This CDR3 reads CASSLAGGSYEQYF. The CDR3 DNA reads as TGTGCCAGCAGCTTGGCGGGAGGGTCCTACGAGCAGTACTTC.

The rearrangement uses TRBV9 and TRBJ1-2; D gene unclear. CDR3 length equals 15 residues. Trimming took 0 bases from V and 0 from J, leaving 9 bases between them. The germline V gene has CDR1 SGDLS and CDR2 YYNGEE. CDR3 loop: CASSVGTVANYGYTF. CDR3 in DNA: TGTGCCAGCAGCGTAGGCACGGTGGCTAACTATGGCTACACCTTC.

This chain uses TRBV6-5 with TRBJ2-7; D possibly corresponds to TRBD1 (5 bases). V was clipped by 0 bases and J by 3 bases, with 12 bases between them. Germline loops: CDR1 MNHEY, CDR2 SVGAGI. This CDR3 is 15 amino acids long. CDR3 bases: TGTGCCAGCAGTTACTCGAGTCAGGGCGGCTACGAGCAGTACTTC. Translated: CASSYSSQGGYEQYF.

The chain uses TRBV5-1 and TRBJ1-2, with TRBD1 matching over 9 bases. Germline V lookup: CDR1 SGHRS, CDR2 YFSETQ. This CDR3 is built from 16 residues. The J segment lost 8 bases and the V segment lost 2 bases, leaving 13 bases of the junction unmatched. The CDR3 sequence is CASSFILTGTGKGYTF. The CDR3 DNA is TGCGCCAGCAGCTTTATACTTACCGGGACAGGGAAGGGCTACACCTTC. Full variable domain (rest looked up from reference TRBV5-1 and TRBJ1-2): KAGVTQTPRYLIKTRGQQVTLSCSPISGHRSVSWYQQTPGQGLQFLFEYFSETQRNKGNFPGRFSGRQFSNSRSEMNVSTLELGDSALYLCASSFILTGTGKGYTFGSGTRLTVV.

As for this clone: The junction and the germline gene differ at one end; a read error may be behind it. The DNA for the CDR3 is TGTTCCAGCAGCTTAAATGGGACAGGTGGTGGCTACACCTTC. Its protein is CSSSLNGTGGGYTF. V usage is TRBV7-9 and J usage is TRBJ1-2; 8 bases are shared with TRBD1. CDR1 and CDR2 from the germline V gene are SEHNR and FQNEAQ (reference sequence). The CDR3 length is 14 residues.

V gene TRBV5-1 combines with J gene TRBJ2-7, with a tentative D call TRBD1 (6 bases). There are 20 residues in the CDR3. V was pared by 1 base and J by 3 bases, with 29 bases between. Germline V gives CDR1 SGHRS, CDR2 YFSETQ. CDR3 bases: TGCGCCAGCAGCTTGACAGGGCCTACGAGACTTAAATGGGCGAACTACGAGCAGTACTTC. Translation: CASSLTGPTRLKWANYEQYF.

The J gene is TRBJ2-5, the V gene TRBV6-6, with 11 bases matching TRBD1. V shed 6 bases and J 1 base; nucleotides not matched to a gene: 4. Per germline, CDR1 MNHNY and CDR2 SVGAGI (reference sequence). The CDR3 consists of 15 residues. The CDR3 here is CASRTGTGGQETQYF. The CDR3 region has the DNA TGTGCCAGCAGAACCGGGACAGGGGGCCAAGAGACCCAGTACTTC.

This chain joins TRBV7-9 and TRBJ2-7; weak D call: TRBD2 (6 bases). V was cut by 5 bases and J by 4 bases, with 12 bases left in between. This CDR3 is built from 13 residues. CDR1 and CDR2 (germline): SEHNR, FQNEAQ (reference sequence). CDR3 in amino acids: CASSRSGRYEQYF. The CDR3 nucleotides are TGTGCCAGCAGCCGTAGCGGTAGATACGAGCAGTACTTC.

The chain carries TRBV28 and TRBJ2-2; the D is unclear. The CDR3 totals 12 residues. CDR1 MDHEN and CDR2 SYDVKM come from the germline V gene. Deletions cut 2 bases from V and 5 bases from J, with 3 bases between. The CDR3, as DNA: TGTGCCAGCAGTTTACGGACCGGGGAGCTGTTTTTT. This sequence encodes CASSLRTGELFF.

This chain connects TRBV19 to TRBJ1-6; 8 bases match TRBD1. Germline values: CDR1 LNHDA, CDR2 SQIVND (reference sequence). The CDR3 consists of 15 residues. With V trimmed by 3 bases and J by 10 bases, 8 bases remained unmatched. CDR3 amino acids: CASSIRAGGLSPLHF. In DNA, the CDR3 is TGTGCCAGTAGTATCCGTGCAGGGGGCTTATCACCCCTCCACTTT.

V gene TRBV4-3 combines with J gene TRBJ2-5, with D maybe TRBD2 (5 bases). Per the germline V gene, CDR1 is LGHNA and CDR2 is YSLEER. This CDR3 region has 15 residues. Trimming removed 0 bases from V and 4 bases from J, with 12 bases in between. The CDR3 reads CASSQDGSKRETQYF. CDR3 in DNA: TGCGCCAGCAGCCAAGATGGGAGTAAAAGAGAGACCCAGTACTTC.

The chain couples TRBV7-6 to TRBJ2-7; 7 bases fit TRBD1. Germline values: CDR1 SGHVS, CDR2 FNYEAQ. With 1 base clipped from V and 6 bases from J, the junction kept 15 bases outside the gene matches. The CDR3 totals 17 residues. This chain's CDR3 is CASSLVLFETGLGEQYF. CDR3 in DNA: TGTGCCAGCAGCTTAGTTCTCTTTGAGACAGGGTTAGGCGAGCAGTACTTC.